This TCR beta chain appears in the sequencing data of a study of blood T cell repertoires in COVID-19. Study in general: Samples of COVID-19 (acute and convalescent) were obtained from the United States, Italy and Spain.

Libraries were prepared by immunoSEQ multiplex PCR; TCRdb keeps only in-frame clonotypes and omits some of them. This table holds 210,000 or so clones, 80% to 90% found once. Those who participated ranged in age from 18 to 89 years and resided in about two dozen US areas. The CDR3 has 16 amino acids. Germline lookup yields CDR1 SGDLS and CDR2 YYNGEE. V was clipped by 3 bases and J by 4 bases; unmatched bases: 6. The sequence was collected from a woman aged 30 to 39 who had been exposed to COVID-19. The material sequenced was PBMCs or T cells enriched from blood (not recorded which). This rearrangement joins TRBV9 to TRBJ2-3; 12 positions agree with TRBD2. CDR3 DNA: TGTGCCAGCAGCGGAAGACTAGCGGGAGTTCCAGATACGCAGTATTTT. Encoded protein: CASSGRLAGVPDTQYF. Drawing the rest from reference TRBV9 and TRBJ2-3, the complete variable domain is DSGVTQTPKHLITATGQRVTLRCSPRSGDLSVYWYQQSLDQGLQFLIQYYNGEERAKGNILERFSAQQFPDLHSELNLSSLELGDSALYFCASSGRLAGVPDTQYFGPGTRLTVL.